The rows below give T cell receptor beta chains drawn from one sample of a study of T-cell reconstitution after alpha-beta-depleted transplantation in children. In TCRdb, the PCR reads were re-called with MiXCR into one record per CDR3 protein. The sample carries 80,000 to 100,000 distinct CDR3 sequences, about a quarter recorded once. Sequencing used PBMCs, obtained before TCRalphabeta/CD19-depleted stem cell transplant. All receptors derive from a boy aged 2 to 10 with acute lymphoblastic leukemia, due to receive a stem cell transplant. CDR3s include the opening cysteine and the closing phenylalanine or tryptophan. Fields, in order: CDR3 protein, CDR3 DNA, clone size, V gene, J gene, CDR3 length, D gene. A D gene is named only where the DNA matches it firmly. Where a row states a size, it is once, few, many or the class of an expanded clone; other rows omit it.

CDR3: CASSLEGHRMNTEAFF; DNA: TGCGCCAGCAGCTTGGAAGGGCATCGGATGAACACTGAAGCTTTCTTT; size: few; V: TRBV5-1; J: TRBJ1-1; length: 16; D: .
CDR3: CASSEADTQYF; DNA: TGTGCCAGCAGTGAAGCAGATACGCAGTATTTT; size: few; V: TRBV2; J: TRBJ2-3; length: 11; D: .
CDR3: CASSLAYSGGGKDTQYF; DNA: TGTGCCAGCAGCTTAGCGTACAGCGGGGGGGGCAAGGATACGCAGTATTTT; size: many; V: TRBV7-6; J: TRBJ2-3; length: 17; D: TRBD2
CDR3: CSASLAATDTQYF; DNA: TGCAGTGCTAGCCTAGCGGCCACAGATACGCAGTATTTT; size: few; V: TRBV20-1; J: TRBJ2-3; length: 13; D: TRBD2
CDR3: CASRASGRALQQFF; DNA: TGTGCCAGCAGGGCTAGCGGGAGAGCCCTCCAGCAGTTCTTC; size: many; V: TRBV28; J: TRBJ2-1; length: 14; D: TRBD2
CDR3: CASQGLYEQYF; DNA: TGTGCCAGCCAAGGGTTGTACGAGCAGTACTTC; size: once; V: TRBV3-1; J: TRBJ2-7; length: 11; D: .
CDR3: CASSLLGARFQYF; DNA: TGTGCCAGCAGTTTATTGGGGGCCCGCTTTCAGTATTTT; size: .; V: TRBV28; J: TRBJ2-3; length: 13; D: .
CDR3: CASSVAGAGEETQYF; DNA: TGTGCCAGCAGCGTAGCCGGGGCCGGGGAAGAGACCCAGTACTTC; size: .; V: TRBV9; J: TRBJ2-5; length: 15; D: .
CDR3: CSATDGSSYEQYF; DNA: TGCAGTGCTACGGACGGGAGCTCCTACGAGCAGTACTTC; size: .; V: TRBV20-1; J: TRBJ2-7; length: 13; D: .
CDR3: CASSPGGVTDGYTF; DNA: TGTGCCAGCAGCCCCGGGGGGGTAACGGATGGCTACACCTTC; size: few; V: TRBV7-2; J: TRBJ1-2; length: 14; D: .
CDR3: CASRGVAGVLNEQFF; DNA: TGTGCCAGCAGAGGGGTAGCGGGAGTTTTGAATGAGCAGTTCTTC; size: many; V: TRBV6-1; J: TRBJ2-1; length: 15; D: TRBD2
CDR3: CSARRRLESTDTQYF; DNA: TGCAGTGCTAGACGAAGACTAGAAAGCACAGATACGCAGTATTTT; size: once; V: TRBV20-1; J: TRBJ2-3; length: 15; D: .
CDR3: CSARSTNEKLFF; DNA: TGCAGTGCTAGAAGCACCAATGAAAAACTGTTTTTT; size: few; V: TRBV20-1; J: TRBJ1-4; length: 12; D: .
CDR3: CASSVGTGTNNEQFF; DNA: TGTGCCAGCAGCGTCGGGACAGGTACAAACAATGAGCAGTTCTTC; size: many; V: TRBV7-9; J: TRBJ2-1; length: 15; D: TRBD1
CDR3: CASSPGDRRNNEQFF; DNA: TGTGCCAGCAGCCCCGGGGACAGGCGCAACAATGAGCAGTTCTTC; size: .; V: TRBV7-2; J: TRBJ2-1; length: 15; D: TRBD1
CDR3: CSGEGVDSYNEQFF; DNA: TGCAGCGGGGAGGGCGTGGACTCCTACAATGAGCAGTTCTTC; size: .; V: TRBV29-1; J: TRBJ2-1; length: 14; D: TRBD2
CDR3: CASSYGRQLFF; DNA: TGTGCCAGCAGTTATGGGAGGCAACTGTTTTTT; size: many; V: TRBV6-5; J: TRBJ1-4; length: 11; D: .
CDR3: CASSRGLAEGDNEQFF; DNA: TGTGCCAGCAGCCGCGGACTAGCGGAGGGGGACAATGAGCAGTTCTTC; size: .; V: TRBV7-3; J: TRBJ2-1; length: 16; D: TRBD2
CDR3: CSALLAEGPYEQYF; DNA: TGCAGTGCTCTACTAGCGGAGGGACCCTACGAGCAGTACTTC; size: .; V: TRBV20-1; J: TRBJ2-7; length: 14; D: TRBD2
CDR3: CASSLVLAEGHEQFF; DNA: TGCGCCAGCAGCTTGGTTCTAGCGGAGGGCCATGAGCAGTTCTTC; size: few; V: TRBV5-1; J: TRBJ2-1; length: 15; D: TRBD2
CDR3: CASSLIRGHEQFF; DNA: TGTGCCAGCAGTTTAATCCGGGGCCATGAGCAGTTCTTC; size: few; V: TRBV12-3/TRBV12-4; J: TRBJ2-1; length: 13; D: .
CDR3: CASSIGRSSYEQYF; DNA: TGCGCCAGCAGCATTGGACGGAGCTCCTACGAGCAGTACTTC; size: .; V: TRBV5-1; J: TRBJ2-7; length: 14; D: .
CDR3: CASTGGRDNEQFF; DNA: TGTGCCAGCACCGGAGGGCGGGACAATGAGCAGTTCTTC; size: few; V: TRBV7-9; J: TRBJ2-1; length: 13; D: .
CDR3: CSALGTGGSGANVLTF; DNA: TGCAGTGCCCTAGGGACCGGGGGTTCCGGGGCCAACGTCCTGACTTTC; size: .; V: TRBV20-1; J: TRBJ2-6; length: 16; D: .